Detailed here is one T cell receptor beta chain. The data originate from a study of control samples from healthy donors and cancer patients. This CDR3 contains 14 residues. V dropped 1 base and J dropped 8 bases, with 9 bases sitting between them. Germline V CDR1 and CDR2: SNHLY, FYNNEI. TCRdb's table, derived via immunoSEQ multiplex PCR, lists solely in-frame clones and lacks some. The sample carries some 130,000 clones, approximately 90% recorded once. The specimen was blood. The gene calls are TRBV2 and TRBJ1-6; D gene ambiguous. The TCR originated in a woman aged 25-40 years in good health. This chain's CDR3 is CASSEGGGHSPLHF. The DNA of the CDR3 is TGTGCCAGCAGTGAAGGAGGCGGGCATTCACCCCTCCACTTT.